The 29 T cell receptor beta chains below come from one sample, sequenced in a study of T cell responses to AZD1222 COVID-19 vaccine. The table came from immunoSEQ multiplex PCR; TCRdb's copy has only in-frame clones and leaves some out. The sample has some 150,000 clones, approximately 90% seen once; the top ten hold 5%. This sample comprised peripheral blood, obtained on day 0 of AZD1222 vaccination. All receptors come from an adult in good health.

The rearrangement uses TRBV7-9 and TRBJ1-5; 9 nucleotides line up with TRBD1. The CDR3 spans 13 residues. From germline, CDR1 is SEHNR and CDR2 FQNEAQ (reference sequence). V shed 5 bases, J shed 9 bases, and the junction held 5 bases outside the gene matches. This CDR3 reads CASSPGTGRPQHF. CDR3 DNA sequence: TGTGCCAGCAGCCCGGGGACAGGGAGGCCCCAGCATTTT.

The CDR3 is CASRSFGGDGSNQPQHF. The CDR3 DNA is TGTGCCAGCAGGTCCTTCGGAGGGGACGGGAGCAATCAGCCCCAGCATTTT. The rearrangement links TRBV28 to TRBJ1-5, with D possibly matching TRBD1 (5 bases). The germline V gene encodes CDR1 MDHEN and CDR2 SYDVKM. V was trimmed by 6 bases and J by 1 base, leaving 19 bases between them. The CDR3 runs 17 residues.

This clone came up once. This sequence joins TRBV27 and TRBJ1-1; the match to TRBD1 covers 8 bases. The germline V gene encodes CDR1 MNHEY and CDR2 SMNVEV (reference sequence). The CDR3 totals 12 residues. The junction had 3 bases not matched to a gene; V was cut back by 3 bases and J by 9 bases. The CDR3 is CASSFQGAQAFF. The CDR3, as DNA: TGTGCCAGCAGTTTCCAGGGGGCTCAAGCTTTCTTT.

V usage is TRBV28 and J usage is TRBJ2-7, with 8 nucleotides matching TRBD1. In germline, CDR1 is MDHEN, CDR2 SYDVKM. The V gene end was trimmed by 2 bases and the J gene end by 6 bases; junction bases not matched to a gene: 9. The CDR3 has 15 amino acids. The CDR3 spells CASSLRAETGAEQYF. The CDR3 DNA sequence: TGTGCCAGCAGTTTAAGGGCGGAGACAGGGGCCGAGCAGTACTTC.

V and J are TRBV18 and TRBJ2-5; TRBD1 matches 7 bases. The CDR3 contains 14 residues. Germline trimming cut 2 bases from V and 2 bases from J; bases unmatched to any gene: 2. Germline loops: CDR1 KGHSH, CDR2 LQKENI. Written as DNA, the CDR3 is TGTGCCAGCTCACCAGGGGACAGTCAAGAGACCCAGTACTTC. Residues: CASSPGDSQETQYF.

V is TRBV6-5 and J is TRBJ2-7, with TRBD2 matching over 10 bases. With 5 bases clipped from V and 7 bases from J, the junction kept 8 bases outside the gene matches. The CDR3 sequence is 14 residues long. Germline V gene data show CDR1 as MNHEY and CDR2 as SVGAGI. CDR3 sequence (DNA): TGTGCCAGCAGTCCGGGACTAGCGTCTTGGGAGCAGTACTTC. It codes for CASSPGLASWEQYF.

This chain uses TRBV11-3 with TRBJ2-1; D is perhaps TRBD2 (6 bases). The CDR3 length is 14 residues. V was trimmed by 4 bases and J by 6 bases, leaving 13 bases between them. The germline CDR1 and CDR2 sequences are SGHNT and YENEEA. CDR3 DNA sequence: TGTGCCAGCAGCTGGCGGGGTTCAGGCAATGAGCAGTTCTTC. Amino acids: CASSWRGSGNEQFF.

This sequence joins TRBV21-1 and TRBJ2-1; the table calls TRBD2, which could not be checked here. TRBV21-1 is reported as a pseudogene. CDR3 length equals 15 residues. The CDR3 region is CASSKALADQGGQFF. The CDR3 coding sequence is TGTGCCAGCAGCAAAGCACTAGCTGATCAAGGTGGGCAGTTCTTC.

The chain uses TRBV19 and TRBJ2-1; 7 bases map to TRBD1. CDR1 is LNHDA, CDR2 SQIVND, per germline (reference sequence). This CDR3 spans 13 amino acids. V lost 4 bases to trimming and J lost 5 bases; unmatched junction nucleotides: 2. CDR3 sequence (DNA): TGTGCCAGTAGTAAAGGGACAGACAATGAGCAGTTCTTC. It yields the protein CASSKGTDNEQFF.

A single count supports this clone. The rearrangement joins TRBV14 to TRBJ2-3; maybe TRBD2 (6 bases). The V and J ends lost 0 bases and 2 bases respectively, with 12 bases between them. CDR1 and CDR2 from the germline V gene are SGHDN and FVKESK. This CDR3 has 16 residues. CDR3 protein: CASSQDTGGSTDTQYF. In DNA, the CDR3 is TGTGCCAGCAGCCAAGATACAGGAGGGTCCACAGATACGCAGTATTTT.

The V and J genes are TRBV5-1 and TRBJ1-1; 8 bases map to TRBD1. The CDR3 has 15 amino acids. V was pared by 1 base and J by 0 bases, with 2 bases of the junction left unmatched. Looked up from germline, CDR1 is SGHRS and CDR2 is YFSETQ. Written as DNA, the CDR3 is TGCGCCAGCAGCTTGCAGGGGGCGCTGAACACTGAAGCTTTCTTT. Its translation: CASSLQGALNTEAFF.

As DNA, the CDR3 is TGTGCCAGCAGCTTGGTCCAAGAGACCCAGTACTTC. Encoded protein: CASSLVQETQYF. V gene TRBV5-4 combines with J gene TRBJ2-5; D uncertain. Trimming shortened V by 0 bases and J by 1 base, and 1 base separated the two germline ends. The CDR3 consists of 12 residues. CDR1 and CDR2 (germline): SGHNT, YYREEE (reference sequence).

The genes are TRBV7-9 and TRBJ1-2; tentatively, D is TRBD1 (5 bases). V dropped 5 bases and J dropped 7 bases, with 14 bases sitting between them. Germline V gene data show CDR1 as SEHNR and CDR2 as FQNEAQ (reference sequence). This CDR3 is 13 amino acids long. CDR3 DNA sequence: TGTGCCAGCAGCCTCAGGGACGGAATTGGCTACACCTTC. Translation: CASSLRDGIGYTF.

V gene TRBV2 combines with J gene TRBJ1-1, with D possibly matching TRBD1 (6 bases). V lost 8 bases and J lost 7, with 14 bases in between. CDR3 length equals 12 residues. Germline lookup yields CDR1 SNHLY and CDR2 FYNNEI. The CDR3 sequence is CASSPAGVEAFF. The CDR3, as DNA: TGTGCCAGCTCCCCCGCAGGGGTTGAAGCTTTCTTT.

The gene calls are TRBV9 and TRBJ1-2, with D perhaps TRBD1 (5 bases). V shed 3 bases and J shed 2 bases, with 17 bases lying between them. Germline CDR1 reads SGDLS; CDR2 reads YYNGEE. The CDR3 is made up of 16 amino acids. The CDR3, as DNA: TGTGCCAGCAGCGGCCGGGACCTTCAACCCAACTATGGCTACACCTTC. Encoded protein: CASSGRDLQPNYGYTF.

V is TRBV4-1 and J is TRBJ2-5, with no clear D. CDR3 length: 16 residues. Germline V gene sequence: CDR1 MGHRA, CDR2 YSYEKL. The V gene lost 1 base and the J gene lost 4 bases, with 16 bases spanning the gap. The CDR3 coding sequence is TGCGCCAGCAGCCAAGTTAATATGGGGTTCGGAGAGACCCAGTACTTC. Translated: CASSQVNMGFGETQYF.

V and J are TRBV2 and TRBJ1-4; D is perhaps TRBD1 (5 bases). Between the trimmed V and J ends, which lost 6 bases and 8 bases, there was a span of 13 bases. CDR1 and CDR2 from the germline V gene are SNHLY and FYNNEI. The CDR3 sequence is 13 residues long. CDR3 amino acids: CASRRQTAEKLFF. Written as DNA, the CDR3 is TGTGCCAGCAGACGACAGACGGCCGAAAAACTGTTTTTT.

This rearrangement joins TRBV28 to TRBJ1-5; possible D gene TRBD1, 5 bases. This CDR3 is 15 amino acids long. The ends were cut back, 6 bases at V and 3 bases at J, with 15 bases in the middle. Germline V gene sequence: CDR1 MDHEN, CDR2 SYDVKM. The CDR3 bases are TGTGCCAGCAGCATTGAGTCAGGGTCCAATCAGCCCCAGCATTTT. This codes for CASSIESGSNQPQHF.

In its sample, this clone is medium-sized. CDR3 sequence: CASSLIGRTEAFF. Here the CDR3 DNA reads TGTGCCAGCAGTTTAATTGGGAGGACTGAAGCTTTCTTT. The chain employs TRBV28 and TRBJ1-1; unclear D gene. V was pared by 2 bases and J by 5 bases, with 9 bases between. The germline gives CDR1 MDHEN, CDR2 SYDVKM. The CDR3 length is 13 residues.

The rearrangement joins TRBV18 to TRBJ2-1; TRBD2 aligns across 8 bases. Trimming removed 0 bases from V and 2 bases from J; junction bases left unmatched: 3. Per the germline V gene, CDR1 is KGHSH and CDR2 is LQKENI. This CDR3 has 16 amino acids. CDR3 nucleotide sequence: TGTGCCAGCTCACCACCGGGAGCGGGAGCCTACAATGAGCAGTTCTTC. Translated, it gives CASSPPGAGAYNEQFF.

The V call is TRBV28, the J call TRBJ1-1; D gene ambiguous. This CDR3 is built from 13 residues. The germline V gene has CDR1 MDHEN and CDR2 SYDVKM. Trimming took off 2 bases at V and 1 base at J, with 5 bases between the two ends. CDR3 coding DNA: TGTGCCAGCAGTTTACAGGCGAACACTGAAGCTTTCTTT. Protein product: CASSLQANTEAFF.

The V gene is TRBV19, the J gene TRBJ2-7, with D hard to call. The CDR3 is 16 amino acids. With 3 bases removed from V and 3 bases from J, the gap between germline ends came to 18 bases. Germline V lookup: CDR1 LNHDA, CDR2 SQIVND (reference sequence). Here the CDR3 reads CASSMPEDQYYYEQYF. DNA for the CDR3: TGTGCCAGTAGTATGCCCGAGGATCAATACTACTACGAGCAGTACTTC.

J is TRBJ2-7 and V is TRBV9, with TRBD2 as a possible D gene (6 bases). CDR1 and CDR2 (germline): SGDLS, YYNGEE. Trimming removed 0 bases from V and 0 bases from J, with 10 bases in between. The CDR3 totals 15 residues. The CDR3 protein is CASSVGGLNSYEQYF. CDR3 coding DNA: TGTGCCAGCAGCGTAGGAGGACTAAACTCCTACGAGCAGTACTTC. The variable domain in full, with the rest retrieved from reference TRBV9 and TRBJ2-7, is DSGVTQTPKHLITATGQRVTLRCSPRSGDLSVYWYQQSLDQGLQFLIQYYNGEERAKGNILERFSAQQFPDLHSELNLSSLELGDSALYFCASSVGGLNSYEQYFGPGTRLTVT.

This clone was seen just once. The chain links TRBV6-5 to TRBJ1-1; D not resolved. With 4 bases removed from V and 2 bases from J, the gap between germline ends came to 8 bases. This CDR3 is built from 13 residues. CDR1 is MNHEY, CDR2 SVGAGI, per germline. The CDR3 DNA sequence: TGTGCCAGCAGTTGGCCGGGTAACACTGAAGCTTTCTTT. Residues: CASSWPGNTEAFF.

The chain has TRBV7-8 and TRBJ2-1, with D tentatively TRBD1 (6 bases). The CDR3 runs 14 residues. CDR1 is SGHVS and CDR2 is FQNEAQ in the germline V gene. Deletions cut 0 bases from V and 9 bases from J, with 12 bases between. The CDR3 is CASSLATVRGEQFF. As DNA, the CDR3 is TGTGCCAGCAGCTTAGCCACGGTCAGGGGTGAGCAGTTCTTC.

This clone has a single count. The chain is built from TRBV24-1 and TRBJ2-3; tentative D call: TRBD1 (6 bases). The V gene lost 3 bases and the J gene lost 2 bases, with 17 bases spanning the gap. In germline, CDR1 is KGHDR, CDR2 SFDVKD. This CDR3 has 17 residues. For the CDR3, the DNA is TGTGCCACCAGTGATGACACCGGGACAAGCTCCACAGATACGCAGTATTTT. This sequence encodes CATSDDTGTSSTDTQYF.

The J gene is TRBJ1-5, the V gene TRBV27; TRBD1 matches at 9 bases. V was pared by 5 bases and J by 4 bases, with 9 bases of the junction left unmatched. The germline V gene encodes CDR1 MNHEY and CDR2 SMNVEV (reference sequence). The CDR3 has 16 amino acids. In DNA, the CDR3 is TGTGCCAGCAGTGGAGGGACAGGGATAAGGAATCAGCCCCAGCATTTT. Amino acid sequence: CASSGGTGIRNQPQHF.

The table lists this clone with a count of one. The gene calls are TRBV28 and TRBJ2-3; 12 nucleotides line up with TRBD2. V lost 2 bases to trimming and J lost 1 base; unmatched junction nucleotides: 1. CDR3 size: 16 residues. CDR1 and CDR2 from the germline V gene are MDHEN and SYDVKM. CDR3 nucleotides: TGTGCCAGCAGTTTACGACTAGCGGGAGGCACAGATACGCAGTATTTT. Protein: CASSLRLAGGTDTQYF.

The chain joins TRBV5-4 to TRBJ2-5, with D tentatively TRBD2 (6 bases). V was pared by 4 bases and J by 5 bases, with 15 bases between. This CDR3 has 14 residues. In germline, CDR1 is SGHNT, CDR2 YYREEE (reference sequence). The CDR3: CASSQPGATETQYF. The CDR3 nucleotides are TGTGCCAGCAGCCAACCGGGAGCCACGGAGACCCAGTACTTC.